Shown below are 24 T cell receptor beta chains from a single sample sequenced in a study of identical twins listed by TCRdb under 2016. Receptor libraries were prepared by 5' RACE. The listed sequencing device is Illumina HiSeq 2000. TCRdb applied fastp at Q25 and MiXCR to the public reads, then kept only in-frame beta chains. Duplicate CDR3 protein sequences are folded into a single record with the most common DNA and genes. This sample lists about 530,000 distinct CDR3 sequences; approximately 20% were detected once. Of the sample, about 0.48% falls within the top ten clones. These data also featured in a second study, about yellow fever vaccine responses in identical twins.

The specimen was CD4+ T cells sorted from blood. Source of these receptors: a woman aged 18-35 years in good health.

The chain couples TRBV6-5 to TRBJ2-3, with D possibly TRBD1 on 6 matching bases. The germline V gene has CDR1 MNHEY and CDR2 SVGAGI. The CDR3 runs 15 residues. Trimming left V 0 bases short and J 6 bases short, with 13 bases between. The CDR3, as DNA: TGTGCCAGCAGTTACTCGGGGGCCAGGGGTGATACGCAGTATTTT. Residues: CASSYSGARGDTQYF.

This clonotype has just a few counts. The chain uses TRBV2 and TRBJ1-2; TRBD1 matches at 9 bases. The germline V gene encodes CDR1 SNHLY and CDR2 FYNNEI. The CDR3 is 14 residues long. V shed 2 bases and J 6 bases; nucleotides not matched to a gene: 4. The DNA of the CDR3 is TGTGCCAGCAGTGAACGCGGGACAGGGCATGGCTACACCTTC. This sequence encodes CASSERGTGHGYTF. Complete variable domain (other parts from reference TRBV2 and TRBJ1-2): EPEVTQTPSHQVTQMGQEVILRCVPISNHLYFYWYRQILGQKVEFLVSFYNNEISEKSEIFDDQFSVERPDGSNFTLKIRSTKLEDSAMYFCASSERGTGHGYTFGSGTRLTVV.

This clonotype was seen a handful of times. The chain combines TRBV12-3 or TRBV12-4 with TRBJ1-5; D unclear. The CDR3 covers 13 residues. Trimming shortened V by 3 bases and J by 3 bases, and 6 bases separated the two germline ends. CDR3 nucleotides: TGTGCCAGCAGTTTGCAGCTCAATCAGCCCCAGCATTTT. It translates to CASSLQLNQPQHF.

The gene calls are TRBV6-1 and TRBJ1-6; no clear D gene. Germline loops: CDR1 MNHNS, CDR2 SASEGT. V shed 2 bases and J shed 16 bases, with 18 bases lying between them. CDR3 size: 14 residues. CDR3 protein: CASSESLLDVRLHF. The DNA for the CDR3 is TGTGCCAGCAGTGAATCCCTCCTGGACGTCAGACTCCACTTT.

V and J are TRBV4-1 and TRBJ2-1; 7 bases fit TRBD1. The junction had 8 bases not matched to a gene; V was cut back by 3 bases and J by 0 bases. The CDR3 length is 17 residues. Germline V gene sequence: CDR1 MGHRA, CDR2 YSYEKL. CDR3 amino acids: CASSQDRDSSSYNEQFF. The CDR3 DNA sequence: TGCGCCAGCAGCCAGGACCGGGACAGCAGCTCCTACAATGAGCAGTTCTTC.

This clonotype was observed a handful of times. This rearrangement joins TRBV19 to TRBJ2-6; D may be TRBD2 (6 bases). This CDR3 region has 16 residues. Germline V gene lookup returns CDR1 LNHDA and CDR2 SQIVND (reference sequence). Trimming removed 7 bases at V and 2 bases at J, with 15 bases between. This CDR3 is CASTEHGLTGANVLTF. CDR3 nucleotide sequence: TGTGCCAGTACCGAACACGGACTAACTGGGGCCAACGTCCTGACTTTC. Full variable domain (remainder filled in from reference TRBV19 and TRBJ2-6): DGGITQSPKYLFRKEGQNVTLSCEQNLNHDAMYWYRQDPGQGLRLIYYSQIVNDFQKGDIAEGYSVSREKKESFPLTVTSAQKNPTAFYLCASTEHGLTGANVLTFGAGSRLTVL.

The chain links TRBV29-1 to TRBJ2-3, with 15 nucleotides matching TRBD2. Looked up from germline, CDR1 is SQVTM and CDR2 is ANQGSEA. CDR3 length: 16 residues. Trimming at V came to 6 bases and at J to 4 bases, leaving 8 bases not matched to a gene. CDR3 loop: CSVTPGLAGGSDTQYF. CDR3 DNA sequence: TGCAGCGTGACCCCGGGACTAGCGGGAGGTTCAGATACGCAGTATTTT.

This clonotype turned up a few times. The chain couples TRBV5-1 to TRBJ2-1; TRBD1 or TRBD2 may be the D gene (6 bases each). The V and J ends lost 7 bases and 0 bases respectively, with 14 bases between them. The V gene's germline CDR1 is SGHRS and CDR2 YFSETQ. CDR3 length: 15 residues. CDR3 sequence (DNA): TGCGCCAGCCGGAGGGAGACAGGCTCCTACAATGAGCAGTTCTTC. It translates to CASRRETGSYNEQFF.

At least ten counts were recorded for this clonotype. The CDR3 region is CAITQRNTGELFF. In nucleotides, the CDR3 is TGTGCCATCACGCAACGGAACACCGGGGAGCTGTTTTTT. V is TRBV10-3 and J is TRBJ2-2; D unclear. CDR3 size: 13 residues. Trimming cost V 7 bases and J 1 base, with 7 bases left between them. The germline gives CDR1 ENHRY, CDR2 SYGVKD.

The rearrangement joins TRBV28 to TRBJ1-5, with 10 bases matching TRBD1. CDR1 MDHEN and CDR2 SYDVKM come from the germline V gene. V gave up 7 bases and J gave up 4 bases; unmatched junction bases: 7. The CDR3 sequence is 15 residues long. CDR3 region: CASKTTGGPNQPQHF. The CDR3 DNA follows: TGTGCCAGCAAAACGACAGGGGGCCCTAATCAGCCCCAGCATTTT.

The V gene is TRBV5-1, the J gene TRBJ2-5; D uncertain. The germline V gene has CDR1 SGHRS and CDR2 YFSETQ. Trimming removed 0 bases at V and 1 base at J, with 7 bases between. The CDR3 loop spans 14 amino acids. The CDR3 sequence is CASSLVVSQETQYF. The CDR3 coding sequence is TGCGCCAGCAGCTTGGTAGTTTCCCAAGAGACCCAGTACTTC.

This clonotype was seen a few times. The rearrangement uses TRBV5-1 and TRBJ1-2; TRBD1 aligns across 8 bases. CDR1 is SGHRS, CDR2 YFSETQ, per germline. V dropped 0 bases and J dropped 4; count of bases not matched to a gene: 5. The CDR3 has 15 amino acids. Here the CDR3 DNA reads TGCGCCAGCAGCTTGGACGGACAGGGAGGCTATGGCTACACCTTC. As protein: CASSLDGQGGYGYTF.

This clonotype has more than one count but fewer than ten. CDR3 sequence (DNA): TGTGCCAGCAGTTACTCCGACTTGCCCAGAGTACCAGCTTTCTTT. It yields the protein CASSYSDLPRVPAFF. V and J are TRBV6-5 and TRBJ1-1; D is undetermined. The CDR3 consists of 15 residues. Germline V gene data show CDR1 as MNHEY and CDR2 as SVGAGI. Trimming cost V 0 bases and J 10 bases, with 18 bases left between them.

This sequence joins TRBV2 and TRBJ2-7, with D unclear. CDR3 size: 13 residues. The germline V and J ends were trimmed by 7 bases and 1 base, with 11 bases remaining between them. Germline V lookup: CDR1 SNHLY, CDR2 FYNNEI. CDR3 sequence (DNA): TGTGCCAGCAAACTTAGACTTTCCTACGAGCAGTACGTC. Its protein product is CASKLRLSYEQYV.

V gene TRBV5-1 combines with J gene TRBJ2-2, with D possibly TRBD1 on 6 matching bases. Germline V lookup: CDR1 SGHRS, CDR2 YFSETQ. This CDR3 is 13 amino acids long. Trimming cost V 3 bases and J 9 bases, with 12 bases left between them. This chain's CDR3 is CASSSGQHWELFF. Here the CDR3 DNA reads TGCGCCAGCAGCTCGGGACAACATTGGGAGCTGTTTTTT.

Here the CDR3 reads CASSLVQGVNYGYTF. The CDR3 DNA follows: TGCGCCAGCAGCTTGGTCCAGGGGGTTAACTATGGCTACACCTTC. The rearrangement uses TRBV5-1 and TRBJ1-2; TRBD1 aligns across 7 bases. This CDR3 is 15 amino acids long. The V and J ends lost 0 bases and 1 base, in that order; junction bases with no gene match: 3. Germline CDR1 and CDR2: SGHRS and YFSETQ.

The V call is TRBV6-1, the J call TRBJ2-3; the D gene is possibly TRBD2 (6 bases). The CDR3 spans 16 residues. In germline, CDR1 is MNHNS, CDR2 SASEGT. The V gene lost 6 bases and the J gene lost 0 bases, with 16 bases spanning the gap. CDR3 region: CASSQRRGGSTDTQYF. DNA for the CDR3: TGTGCCAGCAGCCAGAGAAGGGGAGGAAGCACAGATACGCAGTATTTT.

The rearrangement joins TRBV25-1 to TRBJ2-1; 7 nucleotides align to TRBD1. V lost 3 bases, J lost 0 bases, and 8 bases stayed unmatched. Germline V gives CDR1 MGHDK, CDR2 SYGVNS. The CDR3 runs to 17 residues. This chain's CDR3 is CASSDTQGKGSYNEQFF. The CDR3 nucleotides are TGTGCCAGCAGTGATACACAGGGGAAGGGCTCCTACAATGAGCAGTTCTTC.

The chain links TRBV11-2 to TRBJ2-7; D is possibly TRBD2 (6 bases). Per the germline V gene, CDR1 is SGHAT and CDR2 is FQNNGV. The CDR3 length is 14 residues. V lost 4 bases and J 5 bases, leaving 15 bases between the germline ends. The CDR3 nucleotides are TGTGCCAGCAGCTCCCCGGGGGTTTCCAACGAGCAGTACGTC. Its translation: CASSSPGVSNEQYV.

The V gene is TRBV27, the J gene TRBJ2-7, with TRBD1 as a possible D gene (5 bases). The V end was cut by 2 bases, the J end by 0 bases, with 8 bases between. The CDR3 spans 14 residues. Germline values: CDR1 MNHEY, CDR2 SMNVEV (reference sequence). This CDR3 is CASSLQGTSYEQYF. CDR3 bases: TGTGCCAGCAGTTTACAGGGTACCTCCTACGAGCAGTACTTC.

J is TRBJ1-6 and V is TRBV5-1; no definite D call. Between the trimmed V and J ends, which lost 0 bases and 4 bases, there was a span of 8 bases. The CDR3 is 15 residues long. CDR1 and CDR2 from the germline V gene are SGHRS and YFSETQ. DNA of the CDR3: TGCGCCAGCAGCTTGGAGACCGGTTATAATTCACCCCTCCACTTT. Translation: CASSLETGYNSPLHF.

This clonotype has more than one count but fewer than ten. J is TRBJ2-3 and V is TRBV5-1; a weak D match, TRBD1 (6 bases). The V and J ends lost 7 bases and 2 bases respectively, with 14 bases between them. The CDR3 is 14 amino acids. CDR1 is SGHRS, CDR2 YFSETQ, per germline. As DNA, the CDR3 is TGCGCCAGCTTCACCGCAGGGGTCACAGATACGCAGTATTTT. Amino acids: CASFTAGVTDTQYF.

The rearrangement links TRBV27 to TRBJ1-2; 7 bases agree with TRBD1. Germline lookup yields CDR1 MNHEY and CDR2 SMNVEV (reference sequence). The CDR3 loop spans 15 amino acids. V lost 3 bases and J lost 3; bases outside the gene matches: 7. Written as DNA, the CDR3 is TGTGCCAGCAGTTTCAGACAGGGCCTTCACTATGGCTACACCTTC. Amino acids: CASSFRQGLHYGYTF.

This clonotype was counted a few times. V gene TRBV24-1 combines with J gene TRBJ2-1; 9 nucleotides match TRBD1. The length of the CDR3 is 14 residues. From germline, CDR1 is KGHDR and CDR2 SFDVKD. V dropped 7 bases and J dropped 7; count of bases not matched to a gene: 7. The DNA of the CDR3 is TGTGCCACCAGGGACAGGGGTTTGGTTAATGAGCAGTTCTTC. It translates to CATRDRGLVNEQFF.